A selection of T cell receptor beta chains follows, all from one sample in a study of blood T cell repertoires in COVID-19. Sequenced by immunoSEQ multiplex PCR; TCRdb stores in-frame clones only, minus some. The sample has 200,000 to 250,000 clones; around 90% are singletons. The sample consisted of peripheral blood. Receptors originate from a woman aged 18 to 35 who had recovered from COVID-19. Each CDR3 is given with its conserved first and last residue. D genes are given only for firm matches. Rows give clone size only sometimes, using once, few, many, or a class for an expanded clone.

clone size: -
V gene: TRBV19
D gene: -
J gene: TRBJ1-1
CDR3 protein: CASSMTPKEAFF
CDR3 DNA: TGTGCCAGTAGTATGACACCTAAAGAAGCTTTCTTT

clone size: -
V gene: TRBV21-1
D gene: -
J gene: TRBJ2-5
CDR3 protein: CASSKALCLGPQYF
CDR3 DNA: TGTGCCAGCAGCAAAGCGCTTTGCCTAGGTCCCCAGTACTTC

clone size: few
V gene: TRBV4-1
D gene: TRBD2
J gene: TRBJ2-7
CDR3 protein: CASSQGTSYEQYF
CDR3 DNA: TGCGCCAGCAGCCAGGGGACTAGTTACGAGCAGTACTTC

clone size: -
V gene: TRBV5-6
D gene: -
J gene: TRBJ1-1
CDR3 protein: CASSLVLTVKQNTEAFF
CDR3 DNA: TGTGCCAGCAGCTTGGTTCTAACAGTTAAGCAGAACACTGAAGCTTTCTTT

clone size: -
V gene: TRBV9
D gene: -
J gene: TRBJ1-1
CDR3 protein: CASSSQGISEAFF
CDR3 DNA: TGTGCCAGCAGCTCACAGGGAATCTCAGAAGCTTTCTTT

clone size: -
V gene: TRBV18
D gene: -
J gene: TRBJ1-6
CDR3 protein: CASSPPLGALHF
CDR3 DNA: TGTGCCAGCTCACCACCGTTAGGGGCCCTCCACTTT

clone size: -
V gene: TRBV25-1
D gene: TRBD1
J gene: TRBJ2-2
CDR3 protein: CASSEKPLRDRNTGELFF
CDR3 DNA: TGTGCCAGCAGTGAAAAACCCCTCCGGGACAGGAACACCGGGGAGCTGTTTTTT

clone size: once
V gene: TRBV30
D gene: TRBD2
J gene: TRBJ2-6
CDR3 protein: CAWSVLAGGIGANVLTF
CDR3 DNA: TGTGCCTGGAGTGTACTAGCGGGAGGAATTGGGGCCAACGTCCTGACTTTC

clone size: -
V gene: TRBV19
D gene: TRBD1
J gene: TRBJ1-2
CDR3 protein: CASSPETGWNYGYTF
CDR3 DNA: TGTGCCAGTAGTCCAGAGACAGGGTGGAACTATGGCTACACCTTC

clone size: -
V gene: TRBV5-3
D gene: -
J gene: TRBJ2-4
CDR3 protein: CARSYGLRRIAKNIQYF
CDR3 DNA: TGTGCCAGAAGCTATGGACTGCGCCGTATAGCCAAAAACATTCAGTACTTC

clone size: -
V gene: TRBV2
D gene: -
J gene: TRBJ1-1
CDR3 protein: CASGPQGSTEAFF
CDR3 DNA: TGTGCCAGTGGCCCCCAAGGGAGCACTGAAGCTTTCTTT

clone size: -
V gene: TRBV11-2
D gene: -
J gene: TRBJ2-1
CDR3 protein: CASSSLVGYNEQFF
CDR3 DNA: TGTGCCAGCAGCTCGCTAGTTGGGTACAATGAGCAGTTCTTC

clone size: -
V gene: TRBV5-1
D gene: TRBD1
J gene: TRBJ2-3
CDR3 protein: CASSLDGTGVTDTQYF
CDR3 DNA: TGCGCCAGCAGCTTGGATGGGACAGGAGTCACAGATACGCAGTATTTT

clone size: -
V gene: TRBV30
D gene: TRBD2
J gene: TRBJ2-5
CDR3 protein: CAWSVPKSGTYQETQYF
CDR3 DNA: TGTGCCTGGAGTGTCCCCAAGAGCGGGACGTACCAAGAGACCCAGTACTTC

clone size: -
V gene: TRBV6-5
D gene: TRBD1
J gene: TRBJ1-4
CDR3 protein: CASYGTGGSEKLFF
CDR3 DNA: TGTGCCAGCTATGGGACAGGCGGGAGTGAAAAACTGTTTTTT

clone size: -
V gene: TRBV24-1
D gene: -
J gene: TRBJ2-1
CDR3 protein: CATSGAPGYNEQFF
CDR3 DNA: TGTGCCACCAGTGGGGCCCCGGGGTACAATGAGCAGTTCTTC

clone size: -
V gene: TRBV5-1
D gene: -
J gene: TRBJ1-2
CDR3 protein: CASSKQGGEFGYTF
CDR3 DNA: TGCGCCAGCAGCAAACAGGGCGGTGAGTTTGGCTACACCTTC

clone size: -
V gene: TRBV6-4
D gene: -
J gene: TRBJ2-7
CDR3 protein: CASSDGAEDYEQYF
CDR3 DNA: TGTGCCAGCAGTGACGGAGCAGAAGACTACGAGCAGTACTTC

clone size: -
V gene: TRBV30
D gene: -
J gene: TRBJ1-3
CDR3 protein: CAWGTRTLSSGNTIYF
CDR3 DNA: TGTGCCTGGGGGACACGCACTTTAAGCTCTGGAAACACCATATATTTT

clone size: -
V gene: TRBV7-2
D gene: -
J gene: TRBJ2-5
CDR3 protein: CASSLRSSWQETQYF
CDR3 DNA: TGTGCCAGCAGCTTAAGGAGTTCGTGGCAAGAGACCCAGTACTTC

clone size: once
V gene: TRBV3-1/TRBV3-2
D gene: -
J gene: TRBJ1-1
CDR3 protein: CASSQALRGNTEAFF
CDR3 DNA: TGTGCCAGCAGCCAAGCGCTCCGCGGTAACACTGAAGCTTTCTTT

clone size: -
V gene: TRBV19
D gene: -
J gene: TRBJ1-5
CDR3 protein: CASSIYHRARNQPQHF
CDR3 DNA: TGTGCCAGTAGTATTTACCACAGGGCGCGCAATCAGCCCCAGCATTTT

clone size: -
V gene: TRBV14
D gene: TRBD1
J gene: TRBJ1-2
CDR3 protein: CASSQDVRDRAIGYTF
CDR3 DNA: TGTGCCAGCAGCCAAGATGTTCGGGACAGGGCTATCGGCTACACCTTC

clone size: -
V gene: TRBV18
D gene: -
J gene: TRBJ2-1
CDR3 protein: CASSPLDSPYNEQFF
CDR3 DNA: TGTGCCAGCTCACCTTTGGACAGTCCCTACAATGAGCAGTTCTTC

clone size: -
V gene: TRBV5-1
D gene: -
J gene: TRBJ1-3
CDR3 protein: CASSLDRPFSGNTIYF
CDR3 DNA: TGCGCCAGCAGCTTGGACAGGCCGTTCTCTGGAAACACCATATATTTT

clone size: -
V gene: TRBV2
D gene: -
J gene: TRBJ2-2
CDR3 protein: CASRATENTGELFF
CDR3 DNA: TGTGCCAGCAGAGCGACTGAAAACACCGGGGAGCTGTTTTTT

clone size: -
V gene: TRBV25-1
D gene: -
J gene: TRBJ2-3
CDR3 protein: CASTINDNTDTQYF
CDR3 DNA: TGTGCCAGCACGATCAACGACAATACAGATACGCAGTATTTT

clone size: -
V gene: TRBV11-3
D gene: -
J gene: TRBJ2-6
CDR3 protein: CASSFAGLKTGANVLTF
CDR3 DNA: TGTGCCAGCAGCTTCGCGGGCCTCAAGACTGGGGCCAACGTCCTGACTTTC

clone size: once
V gene: TRBV7-3
D gene: TRBD1
J gene: TRBJ1-2
CDR3 protein: CASSLAPGQTNYGYTF
CDR3 DNA: TGTGCCAGCAGCCTAGCCCCGGGACAGACTAACTATGGCTACACCTTC

clone size: -
V gene: TRBV6-2/TRBV6-3
D gene: TRBD1
J gene: TRBJ2-7
CDR3 protein: CASSTGGLSYEQYF
CDR3 DNA: TGTGCCAGCAGTACAGGGGGCCTATCCTACGAGCAGTACTTC

clone size: -
V gene: TRBV19
D gene: TRBD2
J gene: TRBJ2-1
CDR3 protein: CASSIAPFGREVPNEQFF
CDR3 DNA: TGTGCCAGTAGTATAGCGCCATTTGGGCGGGAGGTGCCCAATGAGCAGTTCTTC

clone size: -
V gene: TRBV7-9
D gene: -
J gene: TRBJ2-7
CDR3 protein: CASSLGGEWVSYEQYF
CDR3 DNA: TGTGCCAGCAGCTTAGGGGGGGAATGGGTGTCCTACGAGCAGTACTTC

clone size: -
V gene: TRBV7-3
D gene: -
J gene: TRBJ2-7
CDR3 protein: CASSLGGGSDYEQYF
CDR3 DNA: TGTGCCAGCAGCCTCGGCGGCGGGTCAGACTACGAGCAGTACTTC

clone size: -
V gene: TRBV6-5
D gene: TRBD1
J gene: TRBJ1-2
CDR3 protein: CASTPPQGANYGYTF
CDR3 DNA: TGTGCCAGCACGCCCCCTCAGGGGGCTAACTATGGCTACACCTTC

clone size: -
V gene: TRBV7-9
D gene: -
J gene: TRBJ2-7
CDR3 protein: CASSLVLDSYEQYF
CDR3 DNA: TGTGCCAGCAGCTTAGTGTTAGATTCCTACGAGCAGTACTTC

clone size: -
V gene: TRBV6-6
D gene: -
J gene: TRBJ1-4
CDR3 protein: CASSYPYRFTGEKLFF
CDR3 DNA: TGTGCCAGCAGTTACCCGTACCGCTTTACGGGTGAAAAACTGTTTTTT

clone size: -
V gene: TRBV10-3
D gene: -
J gene: TRBJ1-2
CDR3 protein: CAISESFPRFLGNGYTF
CDR3 DNA: TGTGCCATCAGTGAGTCGTTCCCGAGGTTTCTCGGCAATGGCTACACCTTC